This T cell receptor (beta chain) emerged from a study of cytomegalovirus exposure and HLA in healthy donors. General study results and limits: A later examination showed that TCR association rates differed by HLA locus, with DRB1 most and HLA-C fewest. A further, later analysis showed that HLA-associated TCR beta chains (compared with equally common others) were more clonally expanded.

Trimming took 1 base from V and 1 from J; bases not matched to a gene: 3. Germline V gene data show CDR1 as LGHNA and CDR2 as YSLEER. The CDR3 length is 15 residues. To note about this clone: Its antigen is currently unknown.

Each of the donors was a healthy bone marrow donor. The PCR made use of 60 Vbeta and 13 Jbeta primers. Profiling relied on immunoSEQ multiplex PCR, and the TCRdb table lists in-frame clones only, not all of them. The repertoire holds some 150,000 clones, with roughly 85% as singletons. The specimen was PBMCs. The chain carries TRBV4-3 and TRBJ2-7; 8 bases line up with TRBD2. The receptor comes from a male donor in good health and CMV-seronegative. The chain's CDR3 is CASSQASGSSYEQYF. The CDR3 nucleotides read TGCGCCAGCAGCCAAGCCAGCGGGAGTTCCTACGAGCAGTACTTC.